The next 5 T cell receptor beta chains were all read from a single sample in a study of Graves' ophthalmopathy and Graves' hyperthyroidism. Amplification from RNA transcripts yielded the TCR beta CDR3 regions. First-round RT-PCR employed HTBI primers, with a second-round multiplex PCR after it. TCRdb ran MiXCR on the multiplex PCR reads and lists one entry per CDR3 protein. The repertoire has about 390,000 distinct CDR3 sequences, about 18% of them found once; the top ten carry 2.4%. Sequenced sample: peripheral blood. The source is an adult woman with stable Graves' hyperthyroidism.

In the case of this clonotype: This could be a read error, since a much larger clone is one nucleotide away. The limits of the CDR3 on the DNA are not certain, so only TCRdb's listed CDR3 is given. V and J are TRBV29-1 and TRBJ1-2. CDR1 and CDR2 (germline): SQVTM, ANQGSEA. The CDR3 numbers 15 amino acids, ends counted. The CDR3 protein is CSATSTTLGHYGCTF.

This clonotype has a count of ten or more. The DNA of the CDR3 is TGTGCCAGCAGTTCCTTAATTAAGACGGGACACTCAAGTGGCTACACCTTC. Translated, it gives CASSSLIKTGHSSGYTF. The chain is built from TRBV27 and TRBJ1-2; D is possibly TRBD1 (6 bases). With 4 bases removed from V and 7 bases from J, the gap between germline ends came to 25 bases. The CDR3 has 17 residues. CDR1 and CDR2 from the germline V gene are MNHEY and SMNVEV (reference sequence).

This clonotype was recorded at least ten times. The V call is TRBV7-9, the J call TRBJ2-7; 8 nucleotides agree with TRBD2. Trimming at V came to 4 bases and at J to 0 bases, leaving 2 bases not matched to a gene. Germline V gives CDR1 SEHNR, CDR2 FQNEAQ (reference sequence). This CDR3 is built from 14 residues. CDR3 amino acids: CASSYSGTSYEQYF. As DNA, the CDR3 is TGTGCCAGCAGCTATAGCGGGACCTCCTACGAGCAGTACTTC.

The chain employs TRBV11-1 and TRBJ1-2; 8 nucleotides line up with TRBD1. Germline values: CDR1 SGHAT, CDR2 FQDESV (reference sequence). The V gene end was trimmed by 3 bases and the J gene end by 4 bases; junction bases not matched to a gene: 10. The CDR3 is made up of 16 amino acids. CDR3 protein: CASSFGVETGAYGYTF. In DNA form, the CDR3 reads TGTGCCAGCAGCTTCGGTGTCGAGACAGGGGCCTATGGCTACACCTTC.

This clonotype was counted ten times or more. This rearrangement joins TRBV2 to TRBJ2-5; the match to TRBD2 covers 7 bases. The V gene's germline CDR1 is SNHLY and CDR2 FYNNEI. After removal of 6 bases from V and 4 bases from J, the junction contained 11 bases not matched to a gene. The CDR3 is 15 amino acids. In DNA form, the CDR3 reads TGTGCCAGCAGCCCCCTGGTTGGGGGGGTAGAGACCCAGTACTTC. Its translation is CASSPLVGGVETQYF.